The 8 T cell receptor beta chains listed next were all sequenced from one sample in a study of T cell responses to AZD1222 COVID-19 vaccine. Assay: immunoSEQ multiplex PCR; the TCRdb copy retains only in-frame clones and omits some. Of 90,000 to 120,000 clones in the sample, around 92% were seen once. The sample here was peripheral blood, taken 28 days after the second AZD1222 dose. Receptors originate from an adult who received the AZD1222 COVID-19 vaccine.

This chain's CDR3 is CATSRDGQVNQPQHF. For the CDR3, the DNA is TGTGCCACCAGCAGAGACGGACAGGTGAATCAGCCCCAGCATTTT. The chain links TRBV15 to TRBJ1-5, with TRBD1 identical over 7 bases. This CDR3 comprises 15 residues. Germline V gene lookup returns CDR1 LNHNV and CDR2 YYDKDF (reference sequence). J lost 4 bases, V lost 0 bases, and 3 bases had no gene match.

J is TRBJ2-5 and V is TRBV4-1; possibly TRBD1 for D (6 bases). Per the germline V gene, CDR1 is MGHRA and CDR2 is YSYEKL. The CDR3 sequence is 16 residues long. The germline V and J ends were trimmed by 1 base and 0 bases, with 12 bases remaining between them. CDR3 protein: CASSQGPGEYQETQYF. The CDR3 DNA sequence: TGCGCCAGCAGCCAAGGACCAGGGGAGTACCAAGAGACCCAGTACTTC.

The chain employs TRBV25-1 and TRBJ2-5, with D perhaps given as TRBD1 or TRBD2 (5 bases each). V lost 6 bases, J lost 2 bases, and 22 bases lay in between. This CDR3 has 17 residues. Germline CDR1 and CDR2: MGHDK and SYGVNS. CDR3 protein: CASSTTLRERDQETQYF. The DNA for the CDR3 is TGTGCCAGCAGCACAACCCTCAGGGAGAGGGATCAAGAGACCCAGTACTTC.

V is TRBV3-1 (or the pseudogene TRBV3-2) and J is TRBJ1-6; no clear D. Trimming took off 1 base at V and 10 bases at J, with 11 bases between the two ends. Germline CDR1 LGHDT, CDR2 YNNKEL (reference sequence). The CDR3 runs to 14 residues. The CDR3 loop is CASSQGAIESPLHF. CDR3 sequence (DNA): TGTGCCAGCAGCCAAGGGGCCATTGAATCACCCCTCCACTTT.

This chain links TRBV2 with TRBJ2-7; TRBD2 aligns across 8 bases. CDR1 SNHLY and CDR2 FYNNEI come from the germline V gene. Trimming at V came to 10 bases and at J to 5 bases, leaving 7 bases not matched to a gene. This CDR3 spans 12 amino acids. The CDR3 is CATGLADHEQYF. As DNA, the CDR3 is TGTGCCACAGGACTAGCTGATCACGAGCAGTACTTC. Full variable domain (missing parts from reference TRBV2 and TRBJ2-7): EPEVTQTPSHQVTQMGQEVILRCVPISNHLYFYWYRQILGQKVEFLVSFYNNEISEKSEIFDDQFSVERPDGSNFTLKIRSTKLEDSAMYFCATGLADHEQYFGPGTRLTVT.

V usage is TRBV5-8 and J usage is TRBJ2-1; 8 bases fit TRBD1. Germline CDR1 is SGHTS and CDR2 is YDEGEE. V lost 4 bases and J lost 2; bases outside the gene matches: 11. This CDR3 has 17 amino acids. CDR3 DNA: TGTGCCAGCAGCCTATATCGGCAGGGGGCCACCTACAATGAGCAGTTCTTC. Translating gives CASSLYRQGATYNEQFF.

The CDR3 here is CAWSGTGYGYTF. CDR3 nucleotide sequence: TGTGCCTGGAGTGGAACAGGCTATGGCTACACCTTC. The J gene is TRBJ1-2, the V gene TRBV30, with D possibly being TRBD1 (5 bases). V lost 1 base and J lost 4, with 7 bases in between. CDR1 GTSNPN and CDR2 SVGIG come from the germline V gene (reference sequence). The CDR3 length is 12 residues.

Here the CDR3 reads CASSYDGQNQPQHF. Written as DNA, the CDR3 is TGTGCCAGCAGTTACGATGGACAAAATCAGCCCCAGCATTTT. V and J are TRBV6-2 or TRBV6-3 and TRBJ1-5; TRBD1 might be the D (5 bases). The CDR3 spans 14 residues. The germline CDR1 and CDR2 sequences are MNHEY and SVGEGT. V lost 2 bases, J lost 4 bases, and 9 bases lay in between.